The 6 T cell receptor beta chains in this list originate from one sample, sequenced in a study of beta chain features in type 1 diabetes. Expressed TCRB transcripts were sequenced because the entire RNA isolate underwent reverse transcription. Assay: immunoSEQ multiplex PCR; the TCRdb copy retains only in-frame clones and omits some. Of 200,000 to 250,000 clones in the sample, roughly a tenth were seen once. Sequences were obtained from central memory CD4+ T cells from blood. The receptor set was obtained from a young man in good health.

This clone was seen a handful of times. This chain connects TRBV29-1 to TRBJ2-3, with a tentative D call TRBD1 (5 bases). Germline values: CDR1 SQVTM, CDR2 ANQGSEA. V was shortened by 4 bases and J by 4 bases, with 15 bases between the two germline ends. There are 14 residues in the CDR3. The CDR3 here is CSVVQGNIADTQYF. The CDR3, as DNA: TGCAGCGTTGTTCAGGGTAATATCGCAGATACGCAGTATTTT.

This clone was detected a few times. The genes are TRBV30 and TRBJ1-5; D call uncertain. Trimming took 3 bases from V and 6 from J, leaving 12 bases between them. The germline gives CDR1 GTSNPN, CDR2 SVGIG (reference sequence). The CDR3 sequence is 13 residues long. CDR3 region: CAWSLAAGQPQHF. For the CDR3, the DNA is TGTGCCTGGAGCTTAGCGGCGGGTCAGCCCCAGCATTTT.

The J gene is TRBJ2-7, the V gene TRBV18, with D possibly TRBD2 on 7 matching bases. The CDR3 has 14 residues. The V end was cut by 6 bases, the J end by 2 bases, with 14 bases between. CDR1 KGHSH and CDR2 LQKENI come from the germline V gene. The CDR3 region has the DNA TGTGCCAGCTCCGCCAGCGGGACAACCTACGAGCAGTACTTC. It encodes CASSASGTTYEQYF.

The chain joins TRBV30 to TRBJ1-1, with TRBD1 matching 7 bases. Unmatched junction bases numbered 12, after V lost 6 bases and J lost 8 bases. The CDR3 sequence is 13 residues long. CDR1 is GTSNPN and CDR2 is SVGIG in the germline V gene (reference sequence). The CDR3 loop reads CACYSRGNLEAFF. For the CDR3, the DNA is TGTGCCTGCTACTCCAGGGGGAATTTAGAAGCTTTCTTT.

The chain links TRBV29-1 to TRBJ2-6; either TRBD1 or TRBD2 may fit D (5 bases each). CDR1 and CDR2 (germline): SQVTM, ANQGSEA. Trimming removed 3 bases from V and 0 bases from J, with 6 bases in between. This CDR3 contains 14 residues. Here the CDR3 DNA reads TGCAGCGTTGAGGGGGACTCTGGGGCCAACGTCCTGACTTTC. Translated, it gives CSVEGDSGANVLTF.

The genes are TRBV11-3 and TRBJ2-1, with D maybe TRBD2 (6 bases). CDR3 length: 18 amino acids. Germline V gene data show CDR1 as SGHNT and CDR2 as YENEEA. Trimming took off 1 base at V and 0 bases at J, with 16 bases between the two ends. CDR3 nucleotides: TGTGCCAGCAGCTTAGGAGGGCTGGGGACTGACTCCTACAATGAGCAGTTCTTC. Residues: CASSLGGLGTDSYNEQFF.